The 7 T cell receptor beta chains below all came from one sample that was sequenced in a study of T cells in localized non-small cell lung cancer. Generated by immunoSEQ multiplex PCR, the TCRdb table keeps only in-frame clones and is missing some. This sample yields more than 45,000 clones, of which 80% to 85% are seen a single time; 15% to 20% belongs to the top ten. Source: peripheral blood mononuclear cells, taken before any cancer treatment. The receptors stem from a man between 40 and 70 years old with stage III lung adenocarcinoma.

This clone was counted a few times. The chain links TRBV5-6 to TRBJ2-3, with a possible D match to TRBD2 (5 bases). Germline V gene lookup returns CDR1 SGHDT and CDR2 YYEEEE. CDR3 length equals 13 residues. V lost 3 bases, J lost 2 bases, and 7 bases lay in between. CDR3: CASSSGNTDTQYF. The CDR3 nucleotides are TGTGCCAGCAGCTCGGGGAACACAGATACGCAGTATTTT.

V gene TRBV4-2 combines with J gene TRBJ2-3; 10 bases match TRBD2. The CDR3 runs 14 residues. The germline V gene has CDR1 LGHNA and CDR2 YNFKEQ. The J segment lost 5 bases and the V segment lost 7 bases, leaving 6 bases of the junction unmatched. The CDR3 sequence: CASKAGGPEDTQYF. The CDR3 DNA sequence: TGTGCCAGCAAAGCGGGGGGGCCCGAAGATACGCAGTATTTT.

The chain recombines TRBV18 with TRBJ1-5; 11 nucleotides align to TRBD1. In germline, CDR1 is KGHSH, CDR2 LQKENI. The CDR3 extends over 18 amino acids. The V gene end was trimmed by 1 base and the J gene end by 6 bases; junction bases not matched to a gene: 11. The CDR3 DNA follows: TGTGCCAGCTCACCACGGGACAGGGGGAACCGGGTGGGTCAGCCCCAGCATTTT. This sequence encodes CASSPRDRGNRVGQPQHF.

The chain uses TRBV7-6 and TRBJ1-1; unclear D gene. V was cut by 8 bases and J by 0 bases, with 7 bases left in between. Germline CDR1 is SGHVS and CDR2 is FNYEAQ. The CDR3 is 12 residues long. The CDR3: CASYNLNTEAFF. The CDR3 nucleotides read TGTGCCAGCTATAACTTGAACACTGAAGCTTTCTTT.

The J gene is TRBJ1-1, the V gene TRBV18; D may be TRBD1 (5 bases). The CDR3 spans 16 residues. Deletions cut 4 bases from V and 4 bases from J, with 19 bases between. Germline-derived CDR1 and CDR2 are KGHSH and LQKENI. CDR3 nucleotide sequence: TGTGCCAGCTCACTATCTTCAGCGGGGGGAGGCACTGAAGCTTTCTTT. Translating it yields CASSLSSAGGGTEAFF.

J is TRBJ2-2 and V is TRBV19; TRBD1 matches at 8 bases. CDR3 length equals 15 residues. The junction had 9 bases not matched to a gene; V was cut back by 11 bases and J by 1 base. CDR1 is LNHDA, CDR2 SQIVND, per germline (reference sequence). The CDR3 is CAGSPGQGNTGELFF. CDR3 coding DNA: TGTGCCGGTTCCCCCGGACAGGGGAACACCGGGGAGCTGTTTTTT.

The J gene is TRBJ1-3, the V gene TRBV5-1, with TRBD1 identical over 8 bases. Unmatched junction bases numbered 3, after V lost 7 bases and J lost 0 bases. CDR1 is SGHRS and CDR2 is YFSETQ in the germline V gene. CDR3 length: 14 residues. The CDR3: CASRQGSSGNTIYF. DNA of the CDR3: TGCGCCAGCCGACAGGGGAGCTCTGGAAACACCATATATTTT.